The rows below give T cell receptor beta chains drawn from one sample of a study of human T cells and chemical hapten exposure. TCRdb passed the RACE reads through MiXCR, listing each CDR3 protein once. This sample has 350,000 to 400,000 distinct CDR3 sequences, with 5.1% found just once. The sample consisted of whole blood, taken in connection with sensitization to the hapten diphenylcyclopropenone (DPC). These receptors all come from a woman between 45 and 60 years old with alopecia areata. Some clones in this sample may be carry-over from other donors' samples. Both conserved end residues are part of each CDR3. A D gene is named only where the DNA matches it firmly. Clone size, where shown, is once, few, many, or a class for clones that have expanded.

j_call: TRBJ2-1; d_call: -; v_call: TRBV6-6; clone_size: many; cdr3_nt: TGTGCCAGCACCACCCCCGGAGGGAATGAGCAGTTCTTC; cdr3_aa: CASTTPGGNEQFF
j_call: TRBJ2-5; d_call: -; v_call: TRBV5-1; clone_size: many; cdr3_nt: TGCGCCAGCCCGACTACAAGAGGAGAGACCCAGTACTTC; cdr3_aa: CASPTTRGETQYF
j_call: TRBJ2-1; d_call: TRBD1; v_call: TRBV24-1; clone_size: few; cdr3_nt: TGTGCCACCAGTGACCGGGACAGGGAATACAATGAGCAGTTCTTC; cdr3_aa: CATSDRDREYNEQFF
j_call: TRBJ2-3; d_call: -; v_call: TRBV6-1; clone_size: many; cdr3_nt: TGTGCCAGCAGTGTTGGGTCCGTCACAGATACGCAGTATTTT; cdr3_aa: CASSVGSVTDTQYF
j_call: TRBJ2-7; d_call: -; v_call: TRBV19; clone_size: many; cdr3_nt: TGTGCCAGTAGTTCCTTCTTCTCCTACGAGCAGTACTTC; cdr3_aa: CASSSFFSYEQYF
j_call: TRBJ2-7; d_call: -; v_call: TRBV27; clone_size: many; cdr3_nt: TGTGCCAGCAGTGGGGCCTGGGGGGTTCCCTACGAGCAGTACTTC; cdr3_aa: CASSGAWGVPYEQYF
j_call: TRBJ2-1; d_call: -; v_call: TRBV20-1; clone_size: -; cdr3_nt: TGCGGGGTCGTGGGCGGGACCAACGTCAATGAGCAGTTCTTC; cdr3_aa: CGVVGGTNVNEQFF
j_call: TRBJ1-2; d_call: -; v_call: TRBV25-1; clone_size: -; cdr3_nt: TGTGCCAGCAGTGGGATCCTTAACTATGGCTACACCTTC; cdr3_aa: CASSGILNYGYTF
j_call: TRBJ1-4; d_call: -; v_call: TRBV6-5; clone_size: few; cdr3_nt: TGTGCCAGCAGTTACTCGTTGGGTGAAAAACTGTTTTTT; cdr3_aa: CASSYSLGEKLFF
j_call: TRBJ1-6; d_call: -; v_call: TRBV7-2; clone_size: -; cdr3_nt: TGTGCCAGCAGCTTAGGGCCGCCCCTTGGGGATTCACCCCTCCACTTT; cdr3_aa: CASSLGPPLGDSPLHF
j_call: TRBJ1-5; d_call: -; v_call: TRBV29-1; clone_size: -; cdr3_nt: TGCAGCGTTGGAGAAGGGCTCGAGGCCCAGCATTTT; cdr3_aa: CSVGEGLEAQHF
j_call: TRBJ2-6; d_call: -; v_call: TRBV5-4; clone_size: many; cdr3_nt: TGTGCCAGCAGCTTAGCGATCTGGGCGGCTGGGGCCAACGTCCTGACTTTC; cdr3_aa: CASSLAIWAAGANVLTF
j_call: TRBJ2-7; d_call: TRBD2; v_call: TRBV3-1; clone_size: few; cdr3_nt: TGTGCCAGCAGCCTCCTTAGCGGGGGAGACGAGCAGTACTTC; cdr3_aa: CASSLLSGGDEQYF
j_call: TRBJ1-6; d_call: -; v_call: TRBV2; clone_size: -; cdr3_nt: TGTGCCAGCATTATTAATGGACAACATAATTCACCCCTCCACTTT; cdr3_aa: CASIINGQHNSPLHF
j_call: TRBJ2-6; d_call: -; v_call: TRBV7-6; clone_size: -; cdr3_nt: TGTGCCAGCAGCCCTACAGGGTCCAGAGGGGCCAACGTCCTGACTTTC; cdr3_aa: CASSPTGSRGANVLTF
j_call: TRBJ2-3; d_call: TRBD1; v_call: TRBV18; clone_size: few; cdr3_nt: TGTGCCAGCTCACCAGGGACAGGGGTCCTTGGCACAGATACGCAGTATTTT; cdr3_aa: CASSPGTGVLGTDTQYF
j_call: TRBJ2-1; d_call: -; v_call: TRBV3-1; clone_size: few; cdr3_nt: TGTGCCAGCAGCCAGGAAGGGGGGGCGAGAGGTGAGCAGTTCTTC; cdr3_aa: CASSQEGGARGEQFF
j_call: TRBJ2-1; d_call: -; v_call: TRBV12-3/TRBV12-4; clone_size: many; cdr3_nt: TGTGCCAGCAGCCCCGACAGCAATGAGCAGTTCTTC; cdr3_aa: CASSPDSNEQFF
j_call: TRBJ2-1; d_call: -; v_call: TRBV10-3; clone_size: many; cdr3_nt: TGTGCCATCAGCCAGGGCGGCTACAATGAGCAGTTCTTC; cdr3_aa: CAISQGGYNEQFF
j_call: TRBJ1-2; d_call: -; v_call: TRBV29-1; clone_size: -; cdr3_nt: TGCAGCGTTATTGAGGGGTCGGAGGGCTACACCTTC; cdr3_aa: CSVIEGSEGYTF
j_call: TRBJ1-6; d_call: TRBD1; v_call: TRBV5-1; clone_size: many; cdr3_nt: TGCGCCAGCAGCCCGCGGACAGGGGGTAATTCACCCCTCCACTTT; cdr3_aa: CASSPRTGGNSPLHF
j_call: TRBJ1-2; d_call: TRBD1; v_call: TRBV4-1; clone_size: few; cdr3_nt: TGCGCCAGCAGCCAACAGGACAGGGAGGGGAATGGCTACACCTTC; cdr3_aa: CASSQQDREGNGYTF
j_call: TRBJ1-1; d_call: TRBD1; v_call: TRBV6-1; clone_size: many; cdr3_nt: TGTGCCAGCAGCGTGACAGGGTATACTGAAGCTTTCTTT; cdr3_aa: CASSVTGYTEAFF
j_call: TRBJ2-2; d_call: TRBD2; v_call: TRBV9; clone_size: few; cdr3_nt: TGTGCCAGCAGCGTAAGCGGGGACACCGGGGAGCTGTTTTTT; cdr3_aa: CASSVSGDTGELFF
j_call: TRBJ2-2; d_call: TRBD1; v_call: TRBV20-1; clone_size: few; cdr3_nt: TGCAGTGCTAGCGACAGGGTGACCGGGGAGCTGTTTTTT; cdr3_aa: CSASDRVTGELFF
j_call: TRBJ1-2; d_call: -; v_call: TRBV12-3/TRBV12-4; clone_size: -; cdr3_nt: TGTGCCAGCAGTTCACGACGGGGCTACACCTTC; cdr3_aa: CASSSRRGYTF
j_call: TRBJ2-3; d_call: -; v_call: TRBV6-6; clone_size: few; cdr3_nt: TGTGCCAGCATTCCCGTAGGCCGTTCCACAGATACGCAGTATTTT; cdr3_aa: CASIPVGRSTDTQYF
j_call: TRBJ1-1; d_call: TRBD1; v_call: TRBV20-1; clone_size: -; cdr3_nt: TGCAGTGCCGACCGGACAGGGAGAGCGAACACTGAAGCTTTCTTT; cdr3_aa: CSADRTGRANTEAFF
j_call: TRBJ2-3; d_call: -; v_call: TRBV7-6; clone_size: many; cdr3_nt: TGTGCCAGCAGCTCCCGCCCAGGGGATAGCACAGATACGCAGTATTTT; cdr3_aa: CASSSRPGDSTDTQYF
j_call: TRBJ2-1; d_call: -; v_call: TRBV28; clone_size: -; cdr3_nt: TGTGCCAGCAGATGGGACCATGCCCTCCGTCAAGGGGATGAGCAGTTCTTC; cdr3_aa: CASRWDHALRQGDEQFF
j_call: TRBJ1-1; d_call: -; v_call: TRBV12-3/TRBV12-4; clone_size: few; cdr3_nt: TGTGCCAGCAGTTTGAAGGGGCCCGGCACTGAAGCTTTCTTT; cdr3_aa: CASSLKGPGTEAFF
j_call: TRBJ1-1; d_call: TRBD1; v_call: TRBV4-1; clone_size: -; cdr3_nt: TGCGCCAGCAGCCAGAGAGACAGGGCCACTGAAGCTTTCTTT; cdr3_aa: CASSQRDRATEAFF
j_call: TRBJ1-2; d_call: -; v_call: TRBV29-1; clone_size: many; cdr3_nt: TGCAGCGTTGACCGGGGGCGCAACTATGGCTACACCTTC; cdr3_aa: CSVDRGRNYGYTF
j_call: TRBJ2-5; d_call: -; v_call: TRBV9; clone_size: -; cdr3_nt: TGTGCCAGCAGCGGAAACAATGCCAAAGAGACCCAGTACTTC; cdr3_aa: CASSGNNAKETQYF
j_call: TRBJ2-1; d_call: -; v_call: TRBV10-3; clone_size: many; cdr3_nt: TGTGCCATCAGTCAGGGCGATGAGCAGTTCTTC; cdr3_aa: CAISQGDEQFF
j_call: TRBJ2-1; d_call: TRBD2; v_call: TRBV2; clone_size: few; cdr3_nt: TGTGCCAGCAAGTCTGGTAGCGGGCACTACAATGAGCAGTTCTTC; cdr3_aa: CASKSGSGHYNEQFF
j_call: TRBJ2-1; d_call: TRBD1; v_call: TRBV11-3; clone_size: many; cdr3_nt: TGTGCCAGCAGCTCAAACAGGGGGGACAATGAGCAGTTCTTC; cdr3_aa: CASSSNRGDNEQFF
j_call: TRBJ1-5; d_call: -; v_call: TRBV3-1; clone_size: -; cdr3_nt: TGTGCCAGCAGCCTTACTCCGCCAGGACCGTATAGCAATCAGCCCCAGCATTTT; cdr3_aa: CASSLTPPGPYSNQPQHF
j_call: TRBJ2-3; d_call: TRBD2; v_call: TRBV13; clone_size: many; cdr3_nt: TGTGCCAGCAGCTCTGGGACTAGCGGGAAACGCACAGATACGCAGTATTTT; cdr3_aa: CASSSGTSGKRTDTQYF
j_call: TRBJ1-2; d_call: TRBD1; v_call: TRBV4-1; clone_size: many; cdr3_nt: TGCGCCAGCAGCCAAGCCCCGGGACAGGGGAGCTATGGCTACACCTTC; cdr3_aa: CASSQAPGQGSYGYTF
j_call: TRBJ2-5; d_call: -; v_call: TRBV6-5; clone_size: few; cdr3_nt: TGTGCCAGCGGTCCGACGGGCCAAGAGACCCAGTACTTC; cdr3_aa: CASGPTGQETQYF
j_call: TRBJ1-3; d_call: TRBD1; v_call: TRBV3-1; clone_size: many; cdr3_nt: TGTGCCAGCAGCCGGGACAGTAGAAACACCATATATTTT; cdr3_aa: CASSRDSRNTIYF
j_call: TRBJ2-3; d_call: -; v_call: TRBV20-1; clone_size: many; cdr3_nt: TGCAGCACAGGGCTCACAGATACGCAGTATTTT; cdr3_aa: CSTGLTDTQYF
j_call: TRBJ2-3; d_call: TRBD1; v_call: TRBV18; clone_size: many; cdr3_nt: TGTGCCAGCTCCCCCAGGACAGGTAGCACAGATACGCAGTATTTT; cdr3_aa: CASSPRTGSTDTQYF
j_call: TRBJ1-1; d_call: -; v_call: TRBV27; clone_size: -; cdr3_nt: TGTGCCAGCAGGCCCCAGGTTGGGCGGAACACTGAAGCTTTCTTT; cdr3_aa: CASRPQVGRNTEAFF
j_call: TRBJ2-3; d_call: -; v_call: TRBV20-1; clone_size: many; cdr3_nt: TGCAGTGCTAGAAGAGATACGCAGTATTTT; cdr3_aa: CSARRDTQYF
j_call: TRBJ2-2; d_call: TRBD2; v_call: TRBV6-5; clone_size: -; cdr3_nt: TGTGCCAGCAGTTACACGCCCGGACTAGCGACCGGGGAGCTGTTTTTT; cdr3_aa: CASSYTPGLATGELFF
j_call: TRBJ2-3; d_call: TRBD1; v_call: TRBV5-1; clone_size: -; cdr3_nt: TGCGCCAGCAGCTTGGGGGGACAGGGACGCACAGATACGCAGTATTTT; cdr3_aa: CASSLGGQGRTDTQYF
j_call: TRBJ1-2; d_call: -; v_call: TRBV6-2/TRBV6-3; clone_size: few; cdr3_nt: TGTGCCAGCAGTTACTCTGTCCAGGATCAAGGATATGGCTACACCTTC; cdr3_aa: CASSYSVQDQGYGYTF